This T cell receptor beta chain is from a study of shared clonotypes between healthy human individuals. The CDR3 has 16 residues. Germline CDR1 and CDR2: SQVTM and ANQGSEA. The trim removed 1 base at V and 3 bases at J, leaving 7 bases unmatched. Subsets obtained from CD4+ cells comprised CD45RA+ naive and CD45RA-negative memory cells. The table came from immunoSEQ multiplex PCR; TCRdb's copy has only in-frame clones and leaves some out. The sample contains about 680,000 clones, about two thirds of which appear only once. The chain carries TRBV29-1 and TRBJ1-3; 9 bases agree with TRBD1. The receptor comes from a woman aged 30 to 39 in good health. The source material was memory CD4+ T cells sorted from blood. Subset defined: CD45RA-negative fraction. CDR3 bases: TGCAGCGTTGAAGGAATTACAGGGGGCGTTGGAAACACCATATATTTT. Its translation is CSVEGITGGVGNTIYF. Drawing the rest from reference TRBV29-1 and TRBJ1-3, the complete variable domain is SAVISQKPSRDICQRGTSLTIQCQVDSQVTMMFWYRQQPGQSLTLIATANQGSEATYESGFVIDKFPISRPNLTFSTLTVSNMSPEDSSIYLCSVEGITGGVGNTIYFGEGSWLTVV.